These 12 T cell receptor beta chains share one sample of origin, sequenced in a study of blood T cell repertoires in COVID-19 (dated by TCRdb to 2018 to 2020). The receptor library was made with the immunoSEQ multiplex PCR assay. In its TCRdb copy, this immuneACCESS table keeps in-frame sequences only and misses some clones. Where compared with another copy, unresolved V genes explain less than half of these, and the others have no known cause. The table for this sample lists about 190,000 clones; roughly 84% of them were counted only once. The leading ten clones occupy approximately 3% of the sample. Sequencing input: PBMCs or T cells enriched from blood (not recorded which). The receptors stem from a woman aged 25 to 39 who had been exposed to COVID-19.

This clone was observed a single time. The rearrangement uses TRBV7-2 and TRBJ1-5; the D is unclear. The CDR3 spans 14 residues. V was cut by 5 bases and J by 3 bases, with 11 bases left in between. Germline V CDR1 and CDR2: SGHTA, FQGNSA. Here the CDR3 reads CASSSLPINQPQHF. In DNA, the CDR3 is TGTGCCAGCAGCAGCCTCCCCATCAATCAGCCCCAGCATTTT.

As for this clone: This likely comes from a read error, as the CDR3 has no conserved phenylalanine or tryptophan at its end. The rearrangement joins TRBV13 to TRBJ2-7, with TRBD2 matching over 8 bases. This CDR3 has 16 amino acids. Per the germline V gene, CDR1 is PRHDT and CDR2 is FYEKMQ (reference sequence). The trim removed 4 bases at V and 4 bases at J, leaving 12 bases unmatched. CDR3 DNA sequence: TGTGCCAGCAGCTCCTCCGCGACTAGCGTAACGTACGAGCAGTACCTC. Its protein product is CASSSSATSVTYEQYL.

The chain recombines TRBV27 with TRBJ1-2; tentatively, D is TRBD1 (6 bases). CDR1 MNHEY and CDR2 SMNVEV come from the germline V gene (reference sequence). V was pared by 5 bases and J by 0 bases, with 22 bases between. The CDR3 sequence is 18 residues long. CDR3 nucleotides: TGTGCCAGCAGTCTTAGAACAGGGCGGGCGGGGGCTAACTATGGCTACACCTTC. Protein: CASSLRTGRAGANYGYTF.

The chain has TRBV19 and TRBJ1-5, with 7 bases fitting TRBD1. Germline CDR1 reads LNHDA; CDR2 reads SQIVND (reference sequence). CDR3 length: 15 residues. V trimming: 11 bases; J trimming: 3 bases; junction bases outside the gene matches: 13. The CDR3 DNA reads as TGTGCCTCATACCCCCGACAGGGCATCAATCAGCCCCAGCATTTT. This encodes CASYPRQGINQPQHF. Full variable domain (missing parts from reference TRBV19 and TRBJ1-5): DGGITQSPKYLFRKEGQNVTLSCEQNLNHDAMYWYRQDPGQGLRLIYYSQIVNDFQKGDIAEGYSVSREKKESFPLTVTSAQKNPTAFYLCASYPRQGINQPQHFGDGTRLSIL.

The CDR3 here is CASSSGGANYGYTF. CDR3 bases: TGTGCCAGCAGCTCCGGAGGAGCTAACTATGGCTACACCTTC. The V and J genes are TRBV7-2 and TRBJ1-2; D ambiguous. The CDR3 length is 14 residues. Germline V lookup: CDR1 SGHTA, CDR2 FQGNSA. V lost 4 bases to trimming and J lost 0 bases, with 9 bases between them.

V gene TRBV5-6 combines with J gene TRBJ1-4, with D tentatively TRBD1 (6 bases). CDR1 is SGHDT and CDR2 is YYEEEE in the germline V gene. The length of the CDR3 is 16 residues. V lost 1 base and J lost 4, with 14 bases in between. The CDR3 DNA is TGTGCCAGCAGCTTGTTAGGGGGTCAGGGTAATGAAAAACTGTTTTTT. This codes for CASSLLGGQGNEKLFF.

This chain joins TRBV5-4 and TRBJ1-4, with 9 bases fitting TRBD1. CDR1 is SGHNT and CDR2 is YYREEE in the germline V gene (reference sequence). The CDR3 consists of 15 residues. V lost 3 bases, J lost 6 bases, and 6 bases stayed unmatched. CDR3 DNA sequence: TGTGCCAGCAGCTCCGGCCGGGACAGGGATGAAAAACTGTTTTTT. Translating it yields CASSSGRDRDEKLFF. Full variable domain (outside the CDR3, taken from reference TRBV5-4 and TRBJ1-4): ETGVTQSPTHLIKTRGQQVTLRCSSQSGHNTVSWYQQALGQGPQFIFQYYREEENGRGNFPPRFSGLQFPNYSSELNVNALELDDSALYLCASSSGRDRDEKLFFGSGTQLSVL.

V gene TRBV4-1 combines with J gene TRBJ1-6; no firm D call. Germline CDR1 reads MGHRA; CDR2 reads YSYEKL. The CDR3 sequence is 13 residues long. With 3 bases removed from V and 6 bases from J, the gap between germline ends came to 6 bases. The CDR3, as DNA: TGCGCCAGCAGCCAGAGTGGTAATTCACCCCTCCACTTT. Amino acids: CASSQSGNSPLHF.

The rearrangement uses TRBV9 and TRBJ2-3; TRBD1 might be the D (7 bases). Germline CDR1 reads SGDLS; CDR2 reads YYNGEE. The CDR3 totals 16 residues. V gave up 3 bases and J gave up 6 bases, with 20 bases separating them. The CDR3 here is CASSGGGGSAGDTQYF. As DNA, the CDR3 is TGTGCCAGCAGCGGAGGGGGCGGGTCCGCGGGGGATACGCAGTATTTT.

This clone was recorded a few times. The chain combines TRBV6-2 or TRBV6-3 with TRBJ1-4, with D possibly matching TRBD1 (6 bases). Germline lookup yields CDR1 MNHEY and CDR2 SVGEGT. CDR3 size: 16 residues. V lost 3 bases and J lost 2, with 13 bases in between. For the CDR3, the DNA is TGTGCCAGCAGTTATCGGGGGGCGGCGACTAATGAAAAACTGTTTTTT. The encoded protein is CASSYRGAATNEKLFF.

The chain joins TRBV6-2 or TRBV6-3 to TRBJ2-1, with 10 bases aligning to TRBD2. The V gene end was trimmed by 5 bases and the J gene end by 2 bases; junction bases not matched to a gene: 3. The V gene's germline CDR1 is MNHEY and CDR2 SVGEGT. This CDR3 has 15 amino acids. The CDR3 bases are TGTGCCAGCAGTCTGAGCGGGGGGGCCTACAATGAGCAGTTCTTC. Its translation is CASSLSGGAYNEQFF.

V and J are TRBV29-1 and TRBJ1-5; D possibly corresponds to TRBD1 (5 bases). Trimming left V 4 bases short and J 0 bases short, with 16 bases between. Germline V gene data show CDR1 as SQVTM and CDR2 as ANQGSEA. The CDR3 spans 16 residues. The CDR3 region is CSVGGGNPDSNQPQHF. The DNA of the CDR3 is TGCAGCGTTGGGGGGGGAAATCCAGATAGCAATCAGCCCCAGCATTTT.